These 21 T cell receptor beta chains share one sample of origin, sequenced in a study of identical twins. TCRdb ran MiXCR on the 5' RACE reads and lists one entry per CDR3 protein. The profile shows hundreds of thousands of distinct CDR3 sequences, roughly 10% of them singletons. The sample was memory (CD45RO+) T cells sorted from blood. The source of these receptors is a woman aged 18 to 35 in good health.

The rearrangement uses TRBV7-9 and TRBJ1-2; D is unclear. This CDR3 spans 13 amino acids. V was cut by 5 bases and J by 8 bases, with 15 bases left in between. Per germline, CDR1 SEHNR and CDR2 FQNEAQ (reference sequence). CDR3 bases: TGTGCCAGCAGCACCGAGGCGGCGGGGGGCTACACCTTC. Protein sequence: CASSTEAAGGYTF. The full variable domain, with the rest looked up from reference TRBV7-9 and TRBJ1-2, is DTGVSQNPRHKITKRGQNVTFRCDPISEHNRLYWYRQTLGQGPEFLTYFQNEAQLEKSRLLSDRFSAERPKGSFSTLEIQRTEQGDSAMYLCASSTEAAGGYTFGSGTRLTVV.

This clonotype turned up a few times. This CDR3 is CASSNRGVDEQYF. The CDR3 bases are TGTGCCAGCAGTAACAGGGGGGTAGACGAGCAGTACTTC. The chain recombines TRBV11-2 with TRBJ2-7; 8 bases fit TRBD1. Unmatched junction bases numbered 6, after V lost 6 bases and J lost 5 bases. The CDR3 covers 13 residues. Germline V lookup: CDR1 SGHAT, CDR2 FQNNGV.

The chain couples TRBV6-5 to TRBJ2-1; D is unclear. Trimming removed 1 base from V and 3 bases from J, with 4 bases in between. Germline loops: CDR1 MNHEY, CDR2 SVGAGI. The CDR3 length is 13 residues. This CDR3 reads CASSYYNYNEQFF. The CDR3 nucleotides are TGTGCCAGCAGTTACTACAACTACAATGAGCAGTTCTTC.

There are a few counts of this clonotype. J is TRBJ1-1 and V is TRBV14; no reliable D call. The CDR3 covers 15 residues. CDR1 is SGHDN and CDR2 is FVKESK in the germline V gene. Trimming cost V 2 bases and J 0 bases, with 10 bases left between them. The CDR3 reads CASSQIGRLNTEAFF. The DNA of the CDR3 is TGTGCCAGCAGCCAAATTGGGCGTCTGAACACTGAAGCTTTCTTT. Drawing the rest from reference TRBV14 and TRBJ1-1, the complete variable domain is EAGVTQFPSHSVIEKGQTVTLRCDPISGHDNLYWYRRVMGKEIKFLLHFVKESKQDESGMPNNRFLAERTGGTYSTLKVQPAELEDSGVYFCASSQIGRLNTEAFFGQGTRLTVV.

The chain uses TRBV7-9 and TRBJ2-1; D is uncertain. CDR3 length equals 13 residues. CDR1 and CDR2 (germline): SEHNR, FQNEAQ (reference sequence). V was shortened by 8 bases and J by 1 base, with 9 bases between the two germline ends. CDR3 sequence: CASGSESYNEQFF. CDR3 in DNA: TGTGCCAGCGGCTCCGAGTCCTACAATGAGCAGTTCTTC.

In this sample, this clonotype turned up many times. The chain links TRBV9 to TRBJ2-1; either TRBD1 or TRBD2 may fit D (5 bases each). Trimming removed 6 bases at V and 7 bases at J, with 14 bases between. The CDR3 consists of 13 residues. CDR1 and CDR2 from the germline V gene are SGDLS and YYNGEE. For the CDR3, the DNA is TGTGCCAGCACCCCACACGGGGCGAATGAGCAGTTCTTC. Amino acids: CASTPHGANEQFF.

This clonotype came up many times. The chain is built from TRBV20-1 and TRBJ2-5, with D unclear. V was shortened by 7 bases and J by 4 bases, with 10 bases between the two germline ends. The CDR3 contains 11 residues. Germline-derived CDR1 and CDR2 are DFQATT and SNEGSKA (reference sequence). CDR3 DNA: TGCAGTGTTTTTCCTGCAGAGACCCAGTACTTC. Amino acids: CSVFPAETQYF.

This clonotype was counted a few times. The chain couples TRBV6-2 or TRBV6-3 to TRBJ2-5; D gene uncertain. Trimming cost V 4 bases and J 2 bases, with 14 bases left between them. This CDR3 has 15 amino acids. CDR1 is MNHEY, CDR2 SVGEGT, per germline. CDR3 in amino acids: CASSSLLDTQETQYF. For the CDR3, the DNA is TGTGCCAGCAGTTCTCTATTAGACACTCAAGAGACCCAGTACTTC.

The chain links TRBV20-1 to TRBJ2-3; perhaps TRBD2 as D (5 bases). CDR1 and CDR2 (germline): DFQATT, SNEGSKA (reference sequence). The V and J ends lost 0 bases and 0 bases respectively, with 13 bases between them. The CDR3 is 16 residues long. The CDR3 sequence is CSARDRSAGSTDTQYF. The DNA of the CDR3 is TGCAGTGCTAGAGATCGTTCGGCGGGTAGCACAGATACGCAGTATTTT.

This clonotype was recorded a few times. This sequence joins TRBV29-1 and TRBJ1-1; D is uncertain. The CDR3 spans 13 residues. The germline V gene encodes CDR1 SQVTM and CDR2 ANQGSEA. V was cut by 3 bases and J by 0 bases, with 8 bases left in between. CDR3 in amino acids: CSVEGQLNTEAFF. The CDR3 DNA sequence: TGCAGCGTTGAGGGCCAGCTGAACACTGAAGCTTTCTTT.

The sample holds a few counts of this clonotype. V usage is TRBV2 and J usage is TRBJ2-2; tentatively, D is TRBD1 (6 bases). From germline, CDR1 is SNHLY and CDR2 FYNNEI. The CDR3 covers 14 residues. The ends were cut back, 6 bases at V and 4 bases at J, with 12 bases in the middle. DNA for the CDR3: TGTGCCAGCAGGGGCAGGGGACCCACCGGGGAGCTGTTTTTT. Translated, it gives CASRGRGPTGELFF. The full variable domain, completed using reference TRBV2 and TRBJ2-2, is EPEVTQTPSHQVTQMGQEVILRCVPISNHLYFYWYRQILGQKVEFLVSFYNNEISEKSEIFDDQFSVERPDGSNFTLKIRSTKLEDSAMYFCASRGRGPTGELFFGEGSRLTVL.

The sample holds a few counts of this clonotype. The J gene is TRBJ2-2, the V gene TRBV5-1, with 8 bases matching TRBD2. CDR3 length: 15 residues. CDR1 is SGHRS and CDR2 is YFSETQ in the germline V gene. V gave up 4 bases and J gave up 3 bases; unmatched junction bases: 5. CDR3 DNA: TGCGCCAGCAGCGACACTAGCGGATACACCGGGGAGCTGTTTTTT. This sequence encodes CASSDTSGYTGELFF.

This clonotype was seen more than once but under ten times. The rearrangement uses TRBV10-3 and TRBJ1-1; D possibly corresponds to TRBD1 (6 bases). V lost 7 bases and J lost 1, with 19 bases in between. CDR1 is ENHRY and CDR2 is SYGVKD in the germline V gene. The CDR3 runs 16 residues. CDR3 in amino acids: CAINPYPGQRNTEAFF. CDR3 coding DNA: TGTGCCATCAATCCCTACCCGGGACAAAGGAACACTGAAGCTTTCTTT.

The chain combines TRBV2 with TRBJ2-1; 8 positions match TRBD2. J gave up 0 bases and V 7 bases, and 2 bases lay outside the gene matches. CDR3 length equals 14 residues. CDR1 is SNHLY and CDR2 is FYNNEI in the germline V gene. CDR3 in amino acids: CASMGTSSYNEQFF. The CDR3 DNA follows: TGTGCCAGCATGGGGACTAGCTCCTACAATGAGCAGTTCTTC.

This clonotype was seen a few times. The V gene is TRBV12-3 or TRBV12-4, the J gene TRBJ2-2, with D perhaps TRBD2 (5 bases). The V gene lost 4 bases and the J gene lost 3 bases, with 9 bases spanning the gap. The CDR3 has 14 residues. CDR3 nucleotide sequence: TGTGCCAGCAGTTCGGAGGTGCACACCGGGGAGCTGTTTTTT. Protein sequence: CASSSEVHTGELFF.

Judged by abundance, this clonotype is medium-sized. The chain couples TRBV12-3 or TRBV12-4 to TRBJ1-6; 7 positions agree with TRBD1. V trimming: 4 bases; J trimming: 9 bases; junction bases outside the gene matches: 6. The CDR3 extends over 14 amino acids. The DNA of the CDR3 is TGTGCCAGCAGTTCGTACAGGGGAGGTTCACCCCTCCACTTT. Translated, it gives CASSSYRGGSPLHF.

The chain recombines TRBV5-1 with TRBJ2-7; perhaps TRBD2 as D (5 bases). The CDR3 has 15 amino acids. Looked up from germline, CDR1 is SGHRS and CDR2 is YFSETQ. V gave up 1 base and J gave up 2 bases, with 13 bases separating them. The CDR3 loop is CASSLKGTGTYEQYF. CDR3 sequence (DNA): TGCGCCAGCAGCTTGAAAGGCACCGGGACCTACGAGCAGTACTTC.

Comments on this clonotype: The germline gene is not matched at one end of the junction; a read error may be the cause. This CDR3 is CASSSGQGTPGF. The CDR3 DNA reads TGTGCCAGCAGTTCCGGACAGGGAACCCCGGGTTTT. This chain connects TRBV27 to TRBJ1-1; TRBD1 agrees at 8 bases. The CDR3 is 12 amino acids. Germline CDR1 and CDR2: MNHEY and SMNVEV (reference sequence).

The chain is built from TRBV29-1 and TRBJ1-2; 9 bases line up with TRBD1. The CDR3 covers 12 residues. CDR1 and CDR2 (germline): SQVTM, ANQGSEA. V was pared by 4 bases and J by 13 bases, with 10 bases of the junction left unmatched. Written as DNA, the CDR3 is TGCAGCGTTGTCCCCGGGACAGGGATCTCCACCTTC. This translates into CSVVPGTGISTF.

The rearrangement links TRBV27 to TRBJ2-1; 9 bases map to TRBD1. The CDR3 has 15 residues. Germline CDR1 is MNHEY and CDR2 is SMNVEV (reference sequence). The ends lost 5 bases at V and 10 bases at J; junction bases unmatched: 12. CDR3 residues: CASSPYGTGTGEQFF. The CDR3 coding sequence is TGTGCCAGCAGTCCCTACGGGACAGGGACCGGCGAGCAGTTCTTC.

This clonotype has more than one count but fewer than ten. The V call is TRBV7-2, the J call TRBJ1-6; 7 bases match TRBD1. Unmatched junction bases numbered 6, after V lost 5 bases and J lost 14 bases. The CDR3 has 12 residues. Per germline, CDR1 SGHTA and CDR2 FQGNSA. CDR3 in amino acids: CASSLDRVALHF. The CDR3 DNA follows: TGTGCCAGCAGCCTAGACAGGGTAGCCCTCCACTTT.